The present T cell receptor (beta chain) was sequenced within a study of CD8 T cells in ankylosing spondylitis. Germline values: CDR1 MGHRA, CDR2 YSYEKL. The V and J ends lost 2 bases and 0 bases respectively, with 5 bases between them. This CDR3 is 15 amino acids long. Quantitative 5'-RACE was performed with molecular barcodes, and it yielded the TCR beta libraries. From the 5' RACE reads, TCRdb called clonotypes with MiXCR, one entry per CDR3 protein. The sample contains under 850,000 distinct CDR3 sequences, roughly 19% of which appear only once. As concerns this clonotype: The antigen remains undetermined.

General study results and limits: As for the disease-linked clones, they showed a CD8+ phenotype and occurred at relatively low frequencies in peripheral blood. Past studies reported some motif variants in reactive arthritis synovial fluid and blood. In ankylosing spondylitis patients, matched synovial fluid reportedly showed significant enrichment of disease-linked clones. A TCR beta motif of roughly eight highly homologous variants seemed to mark ankylosing spondylitis blood.

The V call is TRBV4-1, the J call TRBJ1-6; D possibly corresponds to TRBD1 (5 bases). The sequence came from a male donor with ankylosing spondylitis. Sequences were obtained from blood, either unsorted or a sorted T cell fraction (not recorded which). The CDR3 is CASSQRGSYNSPLHF. DNA for the CDR3: TGCGCCAGCAGCCAAAGGGGCTCCTATAATTCACCCCTCCACTTT.